This T cell receptor (beta chain) was sequenced in a study of T cell responses to AZD1222 COVID-19 vaccine. Notes on the study in general: The study found Spike-specific TCR breadth and depth rose after two AZD1222 doses. At baseline, just a handful of AZD1222 recipients tested seropositive.

The junction had 8 bases not matched to a gene; V was cut back by 6 bases and J by 4 bases. CDR1 MNHEY and CDR2 SVGAGI come from the germline V gene. CDR3 length: 15 amino acids. Note on this clone: Its antigen remains unknown.

Assay: immunoSEQ multiplex PCR; the TCRdb copy retains only in-frame clones and omits some. The sample has about 60,000 clones, 75% to 95% seen once; the top ten hold more than 6%. The origin of this receptor is an adult who received the MenACWY meningococcal vaccine as a control. Source: peripheral blood, taken 28 days after the second dose of the MenACWY control vaccine. This rearrangement joins TRBV6-5 to TRBJ1-5, with TRBD1 identical over 8 bases. CDR3 protein: CASRETGQVNQPQHF. The CDR3 bases are TGTGCCAGCAGGGAGACGGGACAGGTTAATCAGCCCCAGCATTTT.